The 16 T cell receptor beta chains in this list originate from one sample, sequenced in a study of T cells after yellow fever vaccination. TCRdb redid the calling of the 5' RACE reads with MiXCR, one entry per CDR3 protein. The repertoire includes 300,000 or so distinct CDR3 sequences, roughly 13% of them detected once, and about 0.54% sits in the top ten. Sequences were derived from CD4+ T cells sorted from PBMCs, sampled 45 days after the yellow fever booster vaccination. The receptors were sampled from a man between 25 and 39 years old who received the YFV17D yellow fever vaccine.

The table lists this clonotype with many counts. The chain couples TRBV29-1 to TRBJ2-3, with TRBD2 matching 7 bases. CDR1 is SQVTM and CDR2 is ANQGSEA in the germline V gene. There are 14 residues in the CDR3. V shed 2 bases and J 1 base; nucleotides not matched to a gene: 3. The CDR3 here is CSVERAGGTDTQYF. Here the CDR3 DNA reads TGCAGCGTTGAACGGGCGGGAGGCACAGATACGCAGTATTTT.

This clonotype has just a few counts. The chain carries TRBV12-3 or TRBV12-4 and TRBJ2-7, with TRBD2 matching over 8 bases. The CDR3 extends over 17 amino acids. V lost 1 base to trimming and J lost 0 bases; unmatched junction nucleotides: 8. CDR3 sequence reads: CASSLGPRGGFSYEQYF. CDR3 bases: TGTGCCAGCAGTTTAGGGCCCCGGGGGGGATTCTCCTACGAGCAGTACTTC.

The chain is built from TRBV7-2 and TRBJ2-3; D is undetermined. The CDR3 contains 15 residues. From germline, CDR1 is SGHTA and CDR2 FQGNSA. V shed 1 base and J shed 4 bases, with 12 bases lying between them. For the CDR3, the DNA is TGTGCCAGCAGCTTAGGAGGTCCGGTCCCAGATACGCAGTATTTT. Protein product: CASSLGGPVPDTQYF.

In its sample, this clonotype was seen many times. The gene calls are TRBV7-2 and TRBJ1-4; no reliable D call. The CDR3 contains 16 residues. V lost 1 base and J lost 0, with 9 bases in between. Germline CDR1 reads SGHTA; CDR2 reads FQGNSA. Written as DNA, the CDR3 is TGTGCCAGCAGCTTAGGGCGACTGACAACTAATGAAAAACTGTTTTTT. Its protein product is CASSLGRLTTNEKLFF.

In its sample, this clonotype was seen a few times. This chain uses TRBV20-1 with TRBJ2-7, with TRBD2 matching 7 bases. The trim removed 5 bases at V and 0 bases at J, leaving 7 bases unmatched. Germline V gene data show CDR1 as DFQATT and CDR2 as SNEGSKA (reference sequence). The CDR3 totals 14 residues. The chain's CDR3 is CSAGRGGSSYEQYF. CDR3 nucleotides: TGCAGTGCTGGCCGGGGCGGGAGCTCCTACGAGCAGTACTTC.

This clonotype was recorded at least ten times. V is TRBV5-1 and J is TRBJ2-3; D unclear. Trimming took 4 bases from V and 6 from J, leaving 9 bases between them. This CDR3 spans 12 amino acids. Germline V lookup: CDR1 SGHRS, CDR2 YFSETQ. The CDR3 protein is CASSRNGDTQYF. The CDR3 DNA is TGCGCCAGCAGCCGGAATGGGGATACGCAGTATTTT.

This clonotype came up a few times. The rearrangement uses TRBV6-2 or TRBV6-3 and TRBJ2-3, with D perhaps being TRBD1 or TRBD2 (5 bases each). The CDR3 has 16 residues. CDR1 is MNHEY and CDR2 is SVGEGT in the germline V gene. The ends were cut back, 4 bases at V and 4 bases at J, with 18 bases in the middle. In nucleotides, the CDR3 is TGTGCCAGCAGTTTCTCTGCAGGGAGAGTCGCAGATACGCAGTATTTT. Translation: CASSFSAGRVADTQYF.

This clonotype was counted between two and nine times. The chain is built from TRBV29-1 and TRBJ2-7; 11 positions agree with TRBD1. This CDR3 has 13 amino acids. Germline values: CDR1 SQVTM, CDR2 ANQGSEA. With V trimmed by 8 bases and J by 3 bases, 6 bases remained unmatched. The CDR3 nucleotides read TGCAGCACCTCCGGGACAGGGGGCTACGAGCAGTACTTC. It translates to CSTSGTGGYEQYF.

The chain recombines TRBV5-1 with TRBJ2-6; D remains unclear. Germline values: CDR1 SGHRS, CDR2 YFSETQ. The CDR3 runs 14 residues. Between the trimmed V and J ends, which lost 5 bases and 0 bases, there was a span of 6 bases. The CDR3: CASSESSGANVLTF. CDR3 coding DNA: TGCGCCAGCAGTGAGAGCTCTGGGGCCAACGTCCTGACTTTC. The full variable domain, its missing parts supplied by reference TRBV5-1 and TRBJ2-6, is KAGVTQTPRYLIKTRGQQVTLSCSPISGHRSVSWYQQTPGQGLQFLFEYFSETQRNKGNFPGRFSGRQFSNSRSEMNVSTLELGDSALYLCASSESSGANVLTFGAGSRLTVL.

This clonotype was observed a handful of times. The rearrangement links TRBV10-3 to TRBJ2-1, with 12 bases aligning to TRBD2. V lost 6 bases, J lost 5 bases, and 8 bases stayed unmatched. The CDR3 consists of 16 residues. Germline V lookup: CDR1 ENHRY, CDR2 SYGVKD. As DNA, the CDR3 is TGTGCCATCAGCCGACTAGCGGGAGTACAAAACAATGAGCAGTTCTTC. Amino acids: CAISRLAGVQNNEQFF.

This clonotype was observed many times. The V and J genes are TRBV4-3 and TRBJ2-3; TRBD2 might be the D (6 bases). The CDR3 extends over 14 amino acids. Trimming left V 1 base short and J 5 bases short, with 10 bases between. Germline V gene lookup returns CDR1 LGHNA and CDR2 YSLEER. The CDR3, as DNA: TGCGCCAGCAGCCAAGGTGGAGGGATAGATACGCAGTATTTT. Its translation is CASSQGGGIDTQYF.

A word on this clonotype: Likely a read error: the CDR3 ends without its conserved phenylalanine or tryptophan. This chain uses TRBV7-2 with TRBJ2-3, with 8 bases identical to TRBD2. This CDR3 comprises 17 residues. The V and J ends lost 5 bases and 4 bases, in that order; junction bases with no gene match: 14. Germline V gene sequence: CDR1 SGHTA, CDR2 FQGNSA. The DNA of the CDR3 is TGTGCCAGCAGCCACTTGGGATCCGGGAGGGCCTCAGATACGCAGTATTGT. Translation gives CASSHLGSGRASDTQYC.

This rearrangement joins TRBV4-1 to TRBJ1-4, with D possibly TRBD1 on 5 matching bases. Per germline, CDR1 MGHRA and CDR2 YSYEKL. The CDR3 consists of 17 residues. Between the trimmed V and J ends, which lost 0 bases and 0 bases, there was a span of 11 bases. The CDR3 is CASSQDTGGPTNEKLFF. CDR3 in DNA: TGCGCCAGCAGCCAAGACACAGGAGGTCCAACTAATGAAAAACTGTTTTTT.

The chain recombines TRBV15 with TRBJ2-1; D might be TRBD1 (5 bases). V dropped 6 bases and J dropped 1 base, with 7 bases sitting between them. Germline V gene data show CDR1 as LNHNV and CDR2 as YYDKDF (reference sequence). The CDR3 loop spans 13 amino acids. The CDR3 loop is CATSDRSYNEQFF. The CDR3 DNA reads as TGTGCCACCAGTGACAGATCCTACAATGAGCAGTTCTTC.

This clonotype was counted a few times. The chain couples TRBV10-3 to TRBJ2-1; 8 nucleotides align to TRBD2. The CDR3 covers 19 residues. CDR1 ENHRY and CDR2 SYGVKD come from the germline V gene. V lost 1 base and J lost 4; bases outside the gene matches: 15. The CDR3 nucleotides read TGTGCCATCAGTGAGTATACCCTCCGGGAGCGGGAGAAATACAATGAGCAGTTCTTC. It translates to CAISEYTLREREKYNEQFF.

V usage is TRBV5-1 and J usage is TRBJ2-3; no definite D call. CDR3 length: 14 residues. The V and J ends lost 3 bases and 2 bases respectively, with 10 bases between them. The germline V gene encodes CDR1 SGHRS and CDR2 YFSETQ. The CDR3 loop reads CASSSPPHTDTQYF. The CDR3 region has the DNA TGCGCCAGCAGCTCGCCTCCTCACACAGATACGCAGTATTTT. The complete variable domain, with remaining parts taken from reference TRBV5-1 and TRBJ2-3, reads KAGVTQTPRYLIKTRGQQVTLSCSPISGHRSVSWYQQTPGQGLQFLFEYFSETQRNKGNFPGRFSGRQFSNSRSEMNVSTLELGDSALYLCASSSPPHTDTQYFGPGTRLTVL.